The sequence of this TCR beta chain was determined in a study of beta chain features in type 1 diabetes. The sequenced template was cDNA made from the entire isolated RNA. Assay: immunoSEQ multiplex PCR; the TCRdb copy retains only in-frame clones and omits some. The profile shows about 240,000 clones, about 14% of them singletons. Note on this clone: Its antigen is unknown.

Whole-study findings and limits: Significant though moderate, a shortening of TCRB CDR3s appeared in all four CD4+ subsets of Type 1 diabetes patients.

Germline V lookup: CDR1 MNHNS, CDR2 SASEGT. This CDR3 is built from 13 residues. Trimming pared 7 bases from V and 0 bases from J, leaving 7 bases between. J is TRBJ1-5 and V is TRBV6-1, with D uncertain. Input material: naive CD4+ T cells from blood. The sequence derives from a man between 25 and 39 years old with type 1 diabetes. DNA of the CDR3: TGTGCCAGCACAGCGGGTAGCAATCAGCCCCAGCATTTT. Encoded protein: CASTAGSNQPQHF.